This TCR beta chain was profiled in a study of beta chain features in type 1 diabetes. The V end was cut by 7 bases, the J end by 7 bases, with 17 bases between. The CDR3 runs 14 residues. In germline, CDR1 is MNHEY, CDR2 SVGAGI. In regard to this clone: The antigen is unknown.

Study-level results: Shortening of TCRB CDR3s, moderate but significant, appeared in all four CD4+ subsets of Type 1 diabetes patients.

Of the isolated RNA, all was reverse transcribed, and so the sequenced material was expressed TCRB transcripts. Repertoires were generated with immunoSEQ multiplex PCR, while TCRdb's copy carries only in-frame clones and drops some. The sample yields roughly 700,000 clones, 10% to 15% seen once. The source is a young man with type 1 diabetes. Sample: naive CD4+ T cells from blood. J is TRBJ2-1 and V is TRBV6-5; D perhaps matches TRBD2 (6 bases). The CDR3 DNA reads TGTGCCAGCACCCCTGGAGGGTTGGGGAATGAGCAGTTCTTC. It encodes CASTPGGLGNEQFF.